The 8 T cell receptor beta chains given below trace back to one sample, sequenced in a study of neoadjuvant nivolumab and ipilimumab in lung cancer. Profiled with immunoSEQ multiplex PCR; TCRdb holds only in-frame clones, not every one. The table includes around 7,500 clones, 65% to 85% detected once. Sample: tumor tissue, taken after neoadjuvant nivolumab, alone or with ipilimumab, at or shortly before surgery. Receptors were obtained from an adult with non-small cell lung cancer.

The rearrangement uses TRBV5-4 and TRBJ2-2; 8 nucleotides line up with TRBD2. V was pared by 0 bases and J by 1 base, with 2 bases of the junction left unmatched. The CDR3 is 16 residues long. Germline CDR1 reads SGHNT; CDR2 reads YYREEE (reference sequence). In nucleotides, the CDR3 is TGTGCCAGCAGCTTGGGGGGACTAGTGAACACCGGGGAGCTGTTTTTT. It codes for CASSLGGLVNTGELFF. The full variable domain, with the rest looked up from reference TRBV5-4 and TRBJ2-2, is ETGVTQSPTHLIKTRGQQVTLRCSSQSGHNTVSWYQQALGQGPQFIFQYYREEENGRGNFPPRFSGLQFPNYSSELNVNALELDDSALYLCASSLGGLVNTGELFFGEGSRLTVL.

This chain joins TRBV7-9 and TRBJ1-5; D is unresolved. With 3 bases removed from V and 5 bases from J, the gap between germline ends came to 8 bases. CDR1 and CDR2 from the germline V gene are SEHNR and FQNEAQ (reference sequence). The CDR3 is 13 residues long. The CDR3 loop reads CASSFGTYQPQHF. CDR3 bases: TGTGCCAGCAGCTTCGGTACCTATCAGCCCCAGCATTTT. The whole variable domain, remainder taken from reference TRBV7-9 and TRBJ1-5, is DTGVSQNPRHKITKRGQNVTFRCDPISEHNRLYWYRQTLGQGPEFLTYFQNEAQLEKSRLLSDRFSAERPKGSFSTLEIQRTEQGDSAMYLCASSFGTYQPQHFGDGTRLSIL.

The chain is built from TRBV29-1 and TRBJ1-1, with D tentatively TRBD1 (5 bases). V was cut by 4 bases and J by 0 bases, with 9 bases left in between. In germline, CDR1 is SQVTM, CDR2 ANQGSEA. There are 13 residues in the CDR3. The CDR3 loop is CSVGRGMNTEAFF. The CDR3 DNA follows: TGCAGCGTTGGAAGGGGAATGAACACTGAAGCTTTCTTT.

V is TRBV5-4 and J is TRBJ2-7; D tentatively fits TRBD1 or TRBD2 (5 bases each). Trimming left V 1 base short and J 0 bases short, with 14 bases between. Germline loops: CDR1 SGHNT, CDR2 YYREEE (reference sequence). The CDR3 spans 16 residues. The CDR3 sequence: CASSLFGTLSSYEQYF. CDR3 in DNA: TGTGCCAGCAGCTTGTTTGGGACCCTGAGCTCCTACGAGCAGTACTTC.

The chain recombines TRBV10-3 with TRBJ2-2, with D possibly being TRBD2 (6 bases). Germline CDR1 is ENHRY and CDR2 is SYGVKD. With 5 bases removed from V and 0 bases from J, the gap between germline ends came to 10 bases. This CDR3 comprises 15 residues. This chain's CDR3 is CAISSGLANTGELFF. In DNA form, the CDR3 reads TGTGCCATCAGTTCGGGACTCGCGAACACCGGGGAGCTGTTTTTT.

The V call is TRBV6-5, the J call TRBJ2-7; D might be TRBD1 (5 bases). Trimming took off 5 bases at V and 3 bases at J, with 14 bases between the two ends. From germline, CDR1 is MNHEY and CDR2 SVGAGI. The CDR3 length is 14 residues. CDR3 sequence reads: CASSTTDSFYEQYF. CDR3 bases: TGTGCCAGCAGTACGACAGACAGCTTCTACGAGCAGTACTTC.

The chain combines TRBV7-9 with TRBJ1-1; D not resolved. Germline-derived CDR1 and CDR2 are SEHNR and FQNEAQ (reference sequence). This CDR3 has 14 residues. V lost 1 base and J lost 3, with 9 bases in between. The CDR3 spells CASSLGPLYTEAFF. The CDR3 nucleotides are TGTGCCAGCAGCTTAGGCCCCCTCTACACTGAAGCTTTCTTT.

This chain links TRBV7-8 with TRBJ2-7; D unclear. The ends were cut back, 3 bases at V and 6 bases at J, with 6 bases in the middle. In germline, CDR1 is SGHVS, CDR2 FQNEAQ. This CDR3 is built from 11 residues. The CDR3 is CASSLAIEQYF. CDR3 nucleotides: TGTGCCAGCAGCTTGGCCATCGAGCAGTACTTC.